This T cell receptor (beta chain) comes out of a study of breast tumors, draining lymph nodes, adjacent tissues. TCRdb passed the multiplex PCR reads through MiXCR, listing each CDR3 protein once. The sample includes some 170,000 distinct CDR3 sequences, around 35% of them seen just once. The lymph nodes were axillary draining lymph nodes from breast cancer patients. A word on this clonotype: At one end the junction does not follow the germline gene, possibly because of a read error.

Germline lookup yields CDR1 SGHRS and CDR2 YFSETQ. CDR3 size: 13 residues. This receptor was identified in a female donor with breast cancer. Some clones in this sample may be carry-over from other donors' samples. V usage is TRBV5-1 and J usage is TRBJ2-1, with a possible D match to TRBD2 (5 bases). Sequencing was carried out using axillary lymph node tissue. The CDR3 spells CASGAAAEDELFF. CDR3 coding DNA: TGCGCCAGCGGAGCAGCCGCGGAGGACGAGCTGTTCTTC.